This T cell receptor beta chain was identified in a study of blood T cell repertoires in COVID-19. Generated by immunoSEQ multiplex PCR, the TCRdb table keeps only in-frame clones and is missing some. Of about 140,000 clones listed, approximately 80% were seen once; the top ten hold about 1.5%. Germline loops: CDR1 SGHNT, CDR2 YENEEA. Losses at the gene ends were 5 bases for V and 3 bases for J; bases not matched to a gene: 3. The length of the CDR3 is 14 residues. The specimen sequenced was PBMCs or T cells enriched from blood (not recorded which). This chain links TRBV11-3 with TRBJ2-1; TRBD2 aligns across 8 bases. The sequence derives from a young woman who had been exposed to COVID-19. In nucleotides, the CDR3 is TGTGCCAGCAGCCCCCGGGAGGGCTACAATGAGCAGTTCTTC. This codes for CASSPREGYNEQFF.